These T cell receptor beta chains were read from a single sample in a study of blood T cell repertoires in COVID-19. TCRdb's copy holds only in-frame clones and misses some; the assay was immunoSEQ multiplex PCR. The sample holds 95,000 to 100,000 clones, about 91% seen once. The specimen sequenced was peripheral blood. The receptors come from a man aged 45-65 years with acute or convalescent COVID-19. Both conserved end residues are part of each CDR3. Each record gives: V gene, CDR3 length, CDR3 protein.

v_call: TRBV19; cdr3_length: 15; cdr3_aa: CASSIGLIGGQPQHF
v_call: TRBV3-1/TRBV3-2; cdr3_length: 14; cdr3_aa: CASSQVRAGYGYTF
v_call: TRBV29-1; cdr3_length: 13; cdr3_aa: CSVAHRVGDTQYF
v_call: TRBV19; cdr3_length: 14; cdr3_aa: CATCGQGAGNTIYF
v_call: TRBV7-2; cdr3_length: 15; cdr3_aa: CASSPTTGPGNTIYF
v_call: TRBV27; cdr3_length: 15; cdr3_aa: CASSSAGAPNYGYTF
v_call: TRBV5-1; cdr3_length: 16; cdr3_aa: CASSWKESRRTDTQYF
v_call: TRBV7-2; cdr3_length: 15; cdr3_aa: CASSRSTGGKDTQYF
v_call: TRBV3-1/TRBV3-2; cdr3_length: 16; cdr3_aa: CASSQGGRRIQETQYF
v_call: TRBV6-2/TRBV6-3; cdr3_length: 14; cdr3_aa: CASSRSGRNSPLHF
v_call: TRBV5-1; cdr3_length: 14; cdr3_aa: CASSLQGPGTEAFF
v_call: TRBV5-5; cdr3_length: 12; cdr3_aa: CASSFPSGGYTF
v_call: TRBV30; cdr3_length: 12; cdr3_aa: CVTGRPGNEQFF
v_call: TRBV2; cdr3_length: 13; cdr3_aa: CAPTQAGGYGYTF
v_call: TRBV5-1; cdr3_length: 15; cdr3_aa: CASSTTTGIGNTIYF
v_call: TRBV29-1; cdr3_length: 10; cdr3_aa: CSVVQHEAFF
v_call: TRBV7-6; cdr3_length: 15; cdr3_aa: CASSRDSPLQETQYF
v_call: TRBV5-1; cdr3_length: 15; cdr3_aa: CASSLERQGSYGYTF
v_call: TRBV10-3; cdr3_length: 11; cdr3_aa: CAISAGNEQFF
v_call: TRBV7-8; cdr3_length: 13; cdr3_aa: CASSPEARTEAFF
v_call: TRBV7-2; cdr3_length: 16; cdr3_aa: CASSVSGGTGGYEQYF
v_call: TRBV27; cdr3_length: 16; cdr3_aa: CASSLDLAGSTDTQYF
v_call: TRBV19; cdr3_length: 14; cdr3_aa: CASSPDRVSSPLHF
v_call: TRBV3-1/TRBV3-2; cdr3_length: 12; cdr3_aa: CASSLQGEAQYF
v_call: TRBV7-2; cdr3_length: 16; cdr3_aa: CASSLQGTGANQPQHF
v_call: TRBV28; cdr3_length: 14; cdr3_aa: CASSWTGVGTEAFF
v_call: TRBV28; cdr3_length: 11; cdr3_aa: CASSIPRVQHF
v_call: TRBV30; cdr3_length: 14; cdr3_aa: CAWSAVRGGNTIYF
v_call: TRBV2; cdr3_length: 14; cdr3_aa: CASTYRAPQEELFF
v_call: TRBV25-1; cdr3_length: 13; cdr3_aa: CASSEFRNYEQYF
v_call: TRBV28; cdr3_length: 19; cdr3_aa: CASSLVSGGTTNFYNEQFF
v_call: TRBV10-3; cdr3_length: 14; cdr3_aa: CAISAGTGGYEQYF
v_call: TRBV5-1; cdr3_length: 16; cdr3_aa: CASSLVPSRKQETQYF
v_call: TRBV6-5; cdr3_length: 11; cdr3_aa: CASSRGVELFF
v_call: TRBV19; cdr3_length: 17; cdr3_aa: CASSTRSGTGTPYEQYF
v_call: TRBV4-3; cdr3_length: 18; cdr3_aa: CASSQEASTGISTDTQYF
v_call: TRBV4-1; cdr3_length: 16; cdr3_aa: CASSSRERGRKYGYTF
v_call: TRBV5-5; cdr3_length: 16; cdr3_aa: CASSLVSGNGAETQYF
v_call: TRBV23-1; cdr3_length: 12; cdr3_aa: CATHSGRETQYF
v_call: TRBV6-5; cdr3_length: 14; cdr3_aa: CASSYTGGNGELFF
v_call: TRBV27; cdr3_length: 14; cdr3_aa: CASSLSRGIEPQHF
v_call: TRBV11-3; cdr3_length: 18; cdr3_aa: CASSPGGSGSIRGNEQFF
v_call: TRBV7-9; cdr3_length: 15; cdr3_aa: CASSLAGGGTYGYTF
v_call: TRBV19; cdr3_length: 15; cdr3_aa: CASSKWEVSNQPQHF
v_call: TRBV2; cdr3_length: 15; cdr3_aa: CASSIDRVAAGTQYF
v_call: TRBV11-2; cdr3_length: 13; cdr3_aa: CASSLGPSNEQYF
v_call: TRBV7-9; cdr3_length: 17; cdr3_aa: CASSLAPTGAVGNTIYF
v_call: TRBV10-3; cdr3_length: 14; cdr3_aa: CAISSGTVNEKLFF
v_call: TRBV6-6; cdr3_length: 14; cdr3_aa: CASSTGYLPEKLFF
v_call: TRBV6-1; cdr3_length: 18; cdr3_aa: CASSARGASGGYTGELFF